This passage covers 28 T cell receptor beta chains from one sample sequenced in a study of T cells in Graves' hyperthyroidism and ophthalmopathy. TCR beta CDR3 regions were amplified from RNA transcripts. First-round RT-PCR targeting the TCR CDR3 was performed with the HTBI primer set. TCRdb redid the calling of the multiplex PCR reads with MiXCR, one entry per CDR3 protein. The sample records over 650,000 distinct CDR3 sequences, just under 45% being singletons. Sequencing used peripheral blood or thyroid tissue (not recorded which). These receptors all come from an adult man with Graves' disease, either hyperthyroidism or ophthalmopathy (not recorded which).

The V call is TRBV12-3 or TRBV12-4, the J call TRBJ2-3, with D perhaps matching TRBD1 or TRBD2 (5 bases each). This CDR3 has 13 residues. V lost 3 bases, J lost 5 bases, and 9 bases lay in between. The CDR3 sequence is CASSFSGRDTQYF. Written as DNA, the CDR3 is TGTGCCAGCAGTTTCTCGGGACGAGATACGCAGTATTTT.

The chain couples TRBV24-1 to TRBJ1-5; 9 nucleotides align to TRBD1. Germline CDR1 KGHDR, CDR2 SFDVKD. V lost 3 bases and J lost 9; bases outside the gene matches: 8. CDR3 length: 15 amino acids. The CDR3 here is CATSDTTGGAGPQHF. Written as DNA, the CDR3 is TGTGCCACCAGTGATACCACAGGGGGCGCGGGGCCCCAGCATTTT.

The chain couples TRBV15 to TRBJ1-4; D is perhaps TRBD1 (6 bases). The CDR3 totals 16 residues. Germline CDR1 LNHNV, CDR2 YYDKDF (reference sequence). Trimming left V 0 bases short and J 8 bases short, with 16 bases between. Here the CDR3 DNA reads TGTGCCACCAGCAGAGAGGTGGGGGGCGTGGAAGAAAAACTGTTTTTT. Translated, it gives CATSREVGGVEEKLFF.

Comments on this clonotype: The junction does not match germline at one end; this may be a read error. The chain is built from TRBV10-3 and TRBJ1-6, with D uncertain. In germline, CDR1 is ENHRY, CDR2 SYGVKD. The CDR3 consists of 14 residues. CDR3 DNA: TGTGCCAGCAGTTTTATAGGCCCTGAATCACCCCTCCACTTT. This sequence encodes CASSFIGPESPLHF.

This clonotype was seen just once. The chain has TRBV29-1 and TRBJ2-7, with TRBD2 matching over 9 bases. The germline V gene encodes CDR1 SQVTM and CDR2 ANQGSEA. V dropped 5 bases and J dropped 7; count of bases not matched to a gene: 9. The CDR3 covers 13 residues. CDR3 sequence: CSVQAGGPREQYF. The DNA for the CDR3 is TGCAGCGTTCAAGCGGGAGGCCCGAGGGAGCAGTACTTC.

Comment on this clonotype: A much larger clone is a single base away; this may be a read error. It is likely a read error, because the conserved phenylalanine at the end of the CDR3 is missing. This rearrangement joins TRBV2 to TRBJ2-5; the D gene is possibly TRBD2 (6 bases). The CDR3 has 13 amino acids. Germline V gives CDR1 SNHLY, CDR2 FYNNEI. Trimming took off 0 bases at V and 5 bases at J, with 7 bases between the two ends. The CDR3 sequence: CASSEALAETQYL. In nucleotides, the CDR3 is TGTGCCAGCAGTGAAGCTCTAGCGGAGACCCAGTACTTG.

The rearrangement uses TRBV6-5 and TRBJ1-1; D unclear. V was shortened by 4 bases and J by 7 bases, with 16 bases between the two germline ends. Germline CDR1 reads MNHEY; CDR2 reads SVGAGI. This CDR3 is 14 amino acids long. CDR3 sequence: CASSLPVRGSEAFF. DNA for the CDR3: TGTGCCAGCAGTTTACCGGTCCGCGGCAGTGAAGCTTTCTTT.

The V gene is TRBV7-2, the J gene TRBJ2-7; 13 bases agree with TRBD2. The J segment lost 4 bases and the V segment lost 1 base, leaving 4 bases of the junction unmatched. Germline V gives CDR1 SGHTA, CDR2 FQGNSA. CDR3 length equals 16 residues. This CDR3 reads CASSLDGTSGIYEQYF. The DNA for the CDR3 is TGTGCCAGCAGCTTAGACGGGACTAGCGGGATATACGAGCAGTACTTC. Full variable domain (missing parts from reference TRBV7-2 and TRBJ2-7): GAGVSQSPSNKVTEKGKDVELRCDPISGHTALYWYRQSLGQGLEFLIYFQGNSAPDKSGLPSDRFSAERTGGSVSTLTIQRTQQEDSAVYLCASSLDGTSGIYEQYFGPGTRLTVT.

Only a few counts were recorded for this clonotype. The chain joins TRBV7-9 to TRBJ2-7, with D tentatively TRBD1 (6 bases). Trimming pared 2 bases from V and 3 bases from J, leaving 14 bases between. The CDR3 length is 15 residues. CDR1 SEHNR and CDR2 FQNEAQ come from the germline V gene (reference sequence). The CDR3 DNA reads as TGTGCCAGCAGCTTAAGACCCGGGACAATCTACGAGCAGTACTTC. This encodes CASSLRPGTIYEQYF. Full variable domain (missing parts from reference TRBV7-9 and TRBJ2-7): DTGVSQNPRHKITKRGQNVTFRCDPISEHNRLYWYRQTLGQGPEFLTYFQNEAQLEKSRLLSDRFSAERPKGSFSTLEIQRTEQGDSAMYLCASSLRPGTIYEQYFGPGTRLTVT.

J is TRBJ1-5 and V is TRBV6-5, with D perhaps matching TRBD1 (6 bases). The CDR3 is made up of 14 amino acids. CDR1 is MNHEY, CDR2 SVGAGI, per germline. V lost 5 bases and J lost 7, with 15 bases in between. The CDR3 nucleotides are TGTGCCAGCAGTCCTACAGGGTCTGGACAGCCCCAGCATTTT. This codes for CASSPTGSGQPQHF.

At least ten counts were recorded for this clonotype. The chain uses TRBV6-6 and TRBJ2-5; 8 nucleotides align to TRBD1. This CDR3 has 14 amino acids. Trimming took 6 bases from V and 1 from J; bases not matched to a gene: 4. CDR1 MNHNY and CDR2 SVGAGI come from the germline V gene (reference sequence). Here the CDR3 DNA reads TGTGCCAGCAGACCACAGGGGGTCCAAGAGACCCAGTACTTC. As protein: CASRPQGVQETQYF.

A few counts support this clonotype. This sequence joins TRBV12-3 or TRBV12-4 and TRBJ2-7; 7 bases align to TRBD2. V was pared by 5 bases and J by 2 bases, with 0 bases of the junction left unmatched. The CDR3 is 12 residues long. DNA for the CDR3: TGTGCCAGCAGTGGGACTACCTACGAGCAGTACTTC. Translated: CASSGTTYEQYF.

V and J are TRBV7-9 and TRBJ2-2; D remains unclear. The CDR3 totals 16 residues. In germline, CDR1 is SEHNR, CDR2 FQNEAQ (reference sequence). V was clipped by 3 bases and J by 7 bases, with 18 bases between them. CDR3 loop: CASSLALRNIGGELFF. CDR3 nucleotides: TGTGCCAGCAGCTTGGCCTTGCGCAACATAGGCGGGGAGCTGTTTTTT.

This clonotype has at least ten counts. The rearrangement joins TRBV20-1 to TRBJ1-5; D is undetermined. Per the germline V gene, CDR1 is DFQATT and CDR2 is SNEGSKA (reference sequence). The length of the CDR3 is 14 residues. Trimming cost V 2 bases and J 0 bases, with 8 bases left between them. The CDR3 bases are TGCAGTGCTAGACCTAAATATAGCAATCAGCCCCAGCATTTT. It translates to CSARPKYSNQPQHF.

Notes on this clonotype: A much larger clone is a single base away; this may be a read error. CDR3 bases: TGTGCCATCAGCTACAGGGGCACTGAAGCTTTCTTT. Protein sequence: CAISYRGTEAFF. J is TRBJ1-1 and V is TRBV10-3, with TRBD1 matching over 7 bases. With 6 bases clipped from V and 4 bases from J, the junction kept 2 bases outside the gene matches. The CDR3 has 12 amino acids. Looked up from germline, CDR1 is ENHRY and CDR2 is SYGVKD.

As to this clonotype: A clone one base away is much larger, so this may be a read error. The chain couples TRBV24-1 to TRBJ1-2; a possible D gene is TRBD1 (5 bases). This CDR3 contains 13 residues. The V and J ends lost 3 bases and 8 bases respectively, with 12 bases between them. Germline CDR1 and CDR2: KGHDR and SFDVKD. CDR3 amino acids: CATSDEQARGYTF. The CDR3 DNA sequence: TGTGCCACCAGTGATGAACAGGCACGCGGCTACACCTTC.

The V and J genes are TRBV15 and TRBJ1-4; D not certain. The CDR3 consists of 15 residues. The germline V gene has CDR1 LNHNV and CDR2 YYDKDF (reference sequence). V was cut by 3 bases and J by 5 bases, with 13 bases left in between. Here the CDR3 DNA reads TGTGCCACCAGCAGCTCGGACCGATGGAATGAAAAACTGTTTTTT. It codes for CATSSSDRWNEKLFF.

The J gene is TRBJ1-6, the V gene TRBV25-1; D perhaps matches TRBD1 (5 bases). CDR1 and CDR2 (germline): MGHDK, SYGVNS. The CDR3 has 14 residues. This CDR3 reads CARLGDQYNSPLHF. Here the CDR3 DNA reads TGTGCTCGGTTGGGGGATCAGTATAATTCACCCCTCCACTTT.

The genes are TRBV15 and TRBJ2-7, with TRBD1 identical over 9 bases. In germline, CDR1 is LNHNV, CDR2 YYDKDF (reference sequence). There are 15 residues in the CDR3. Unmatched junction bases numbered 5, after V lost 2 bases and J lost 3 bases. The CDR3 sequence is CATSRWDRENYEQYF. The CDR3 coding sequence is TGTGCCACCAGCAGATGGGACAGGGAGAACTACGAGCAGTACTTC.

Turning to this clonotype: At one of its ends the junction is not consistent with the germline gene, which may arise from a read error. The rearrangement uses TRBV5-1 and TRBJ1-1; D is undetermined. CDR3 length equals 13 residues. The germline V gene has CDR1 SGHRS and CDR2 YFSETQ. CDR3 region: CASSSGPPSGAFF. Here the CDR3 DNA reads TGTGCCAGCAGCTCCGGGCCCCCCAGTGGGGCTTTCTTT.

The rearrangement joins TRBV7-9 to TRBJ1-1, with TRBD1 matching over 7 bases. Germline values: CDR1 SEHNR, CDR2 FQNEAQ (reference sequence). The CDR3 consists of 16 residues. The V segment lost 4 bases and the J segment 0 bases; nucleotides outside the gene matches: 8. The CDR3: CASSSGMRGLNTEAFF. CDR3 coding DNA: TGTGCCAGCAGCTCTGGGATGAGGGGGCTGAACACTGAAGCTTTCTTT. The full variable domain, completed using reference TRBV7-9 and TRBJ1-1, is DTGVSQNPRHKITKRGQNVTFRCDPISEHNRLYWYRQTLGQGPEFLTYFQNEAQLEKSRLLSDRFSAERPKGSFSTLEIQRTEQGDSAMYLCASSSGMRGLNTEAFFGQGTRLTVV.

A word on this clonotype: The final CDR3 position lacks the conserved phenylalanine or tryptophan, pointing to a likely read error. The chain employs TRBV7-8 and TRBJ1-1, with 7 bases lining up with TRBD1. This CDR3 contains 16 residues. With V trimmed by 5 bases and J by 0 bases, 9 bases remained unmatched. Germline V gene sequence: CDR1 SGHVS, CDR2 FQNEAQ. As DNA, the CDR3 is TGTGCCAGCAGCAACGACAGGGTGAAGTTGAACACTGAAGCTTTCCTT. Amino acids: CASSNDRVKLNTEAFL.

V is TRBV7-9 and J is TRBJ1-2; 7 bases are a match to TRBD1. Unmatched junction bases numbered 5, after V lost 5 bases and J lost 2 bases. The CDR3 consists of 14 residues. Per germline, CDR1 SEHNR and CDR2 FQNEAQ (reference sequence). The CDR3 DNA is TGTGCCAGCAGCAGAGGACAGGAAAACTATGGCTACACCTTC. Protein sequence: CASSRGQENYGYTF.

This clonotype was observed a handful of times. The V gene is TRBV7-9, the J gene TRBJ2-7, with TRBD2 matching 13 bases. This CDR3 spans 19 amino acids. V gave up 5 bases and J gave up 0 bases; unmatched junction bases: 13. Looked up from germline, CDR1 is SEHNR and CDR2 is FQNEAQ (reference sequence). This CDR3 is CASSTPLAGGPRSSYEQYF. CDR3 DNA sequence: TGTGCCAGCAGCACCCCACTAGCGGGGGGGCCCCGTAGCTCCTACGAGCAGTACTTC.

Details on this clonotype: Since the CDR3 does not end with the conserved phenylalanine or tryptophan, this likely comes from a read error. The V call is TRBV24-1, the J call TRBJ1-6; D not resolved. The CDR3 sequence is 12 residues long. Germline V lookup: CDR1 KGHDR, CDR2 SFDVKD. CDR3 in amino acids: CASSDGPSPLHI. The CDR3 nucleotides read TGTGCCAGCAGTGACGGACCTTCACCCCTCCACATT.

This rearrangement joins TRBV9 to TRBJ2-7, with D maybe TRBD2 (6 bases). The germline V gene encodes CDR1 SGDLS and CDR2 YYNGEE. Trimming shortened V by 5 bases and J by 2 bases, and 14 bases separated the two germline ends. This CDR3 has 14 residues. The CDR3 coding sequence is TGTGCCAGCAGTTCCTGGGACTTTGCCTACGAGCAGTACTTC. Its protein product is CASSSWDFAYEQYF.

The genes are TRBV7-2 and TRBJ2-7; the D gene could be TRBD1 or TRBD2 (6 bases each). In germline, CDR1 is SGHTA, CDR2 FQGNSA. CDR3 size: 15 residues. Trimming pared 5 bases from V and 2 bases from J, leaving 16 bases between. CDR3 nucleotides: TGTGCCAGCAGCCTAGAGGGGGGAATCCCCTACGAGCAGTACTTC. It is translated as CASSLEGGIPYEQYF.

This chain uses TRBV7-3 with TRBJ1-5; D gene unclear. The germline V gene has CDR1 SGHTA and CDR2 FQGTGA. The ends were cut back, 3 bases at V and 3 bases at J, with 15 bases in the middle. The CDR3 is 16 residues long. The CDR3 nucleotides read TGTGCCAGCAGCTTGGGCGATTGGGTGGACAATCAGCCCCAGCATTTT. Amino acids: CASSLGDWVDNQPQHF.